This is a list of T cell receptor beta chains from one sample in a study of blood T cell repertoires in COVID-19. The assay was immunoSEQ multiplex PCR, and TCRdb's table has in-frame clones only and misses some. The sample includes about 120,000 clones, approximately 90% of them seen just once. Material for sequencing was peripheral blood. The receptors were sampled from a man aged 50 to 60 with acute or convalescent COVID-19. Both conserved end residues are part of each CDR3. D genes are given only for firm matches. Part of the rows lack a size; the others show once, few, many or a class for expanded clones.

v_gene	d_gene	j_gene	abundance	CDR3aa	CDR3nt
TRBV10-1	.	TRBJ2-3	.	CASSGGGFTDTQYF	TGCGCCAGCAGTGGGGGGGGCTTCACAGATACGCAGTATTTT
TRBV2	TRBD1	TRBJ1-6	.	CASSEGQGASFNSPLHF	TGTGCCAGCAGTGAGGGACAGGGGGCCTCCTTTAATTCACCCCTCCACTTT
TRBV18	.	TRBJ1-4	.	CASSRGRGAVNEKLFF	TGTGCCAGCTCCCGGGGCAGGGGTGCCGTAAATGAAAAACTGTTTTTT
TRBV5-1	.	TRBJ2-3	once	CASSLGSPDTQYF	TGCGCCAGCAGCTTGGGGAGCCCAGATACGCAGTATTTT
TRBV9	.	TRBJ1-2	.	CASRAGAGGYTF	TGTGCCAGCAGGGCGGGGGCTGGTGGCTACACCTTC
TRBV3-1/TRBV3-2	TRBD2	TRBJ2-3	.	CASSRGLAGGGTDTQYF	TGTGCCAGCAGCCGGGGACTAGCGGGAGGAGGGACAGATACGCAGTATTTT
TRBV11-2	TRBD2	TRBJ2-3	.	CASSLSGTRRDTQYF	TGTGCCAGCAGCTTATCCGGGACTAGGCGGGATACGCAGTATTTT
TRBV11-2	TRBD1	TRBJ1-6	.	CASSLQGGGNSPLHF	TGTGCCAGCAGCCTCCAGGGGGGCGGTAATTCACCCCTCCACTTT
TRBV27	.	TRBJ2-5	.	CASSSQETQYF	TGTGCCAGCAGTTCACAAGAGACCCAGTACTTC
TRBV19	TRBD1	TRBJ2-7	.	CASSLGQIGFYEQYF	TGTGCCAGTAGCCTGGGACAGATAGGATTTTACGAGCAGTACTTC
TRBV14	.	TRBJ2-3	.	CASTPRVPVRADTQYF	TGTGCCAGCACCCCTCGGGTCCCCGTGCGCGCAGATACGCAGTATTTT
TRBV10-3	TRBD1	TRBJ1-1	once	CAISGGQGVVTEAFF	TGTGCCATCAGTGGAGGACAGGGGGTGGTCACTGAAGCTTTCTTT
TRBV24-1	.	TRBJ2-2	.	CATQQGGYPGELFF	TGTGCCACCCAACAGGGAGGGTACCCCGGGGAGCTGTTTTTT
TRBV5-1	TRBD1	TRBJ2-2	once	CASSFTGGSGELFF	TGCGCCAGCAGCTTCACAGGGGGCTCCGGGGAGCTGTTTTTT
TRBV18	.	TRBJ2-1	.	CASSFGSYNEQFF	TGTGCCAGCTCATTCGGGTCCTACAATGAGCAGTTCTTC
TRBV7-9	.	TRBJ1-2	.	CASSAQVFYGYTF	TGTGCCAGCAGCGCACAGGTTTTCTATGGCTACACCTTC
TRBV5-1	TRBD2	TRBJ2-1	.	CASSLTSGSYNEQFF	TGCGCCAGCAGCCTCACTAGCGGGTCCTACAATGAGCAGTTCTTC
TRBV2	TRBD1	TRBJ1-6	.	CASSYRGLGSPLHF	TGTGCCAGCAGCTACAGGGGTCTTGGGTCACCCCTCCACTTT
TRBV29-1	TRBD1	TRBJ1-1	.	CSVATGGLGTEAFF	TGCAGCGTAGCCACAGGGGGCTTGGGTACTGAAGCTTTCTTT
TRBV11-2	.	TRBJ2-7	.	CASSLSRGNEQYF	TGTGCCAGCAGCTTAAGCAGGGGCAACGAGCAGTACTTC
TRBV12-3/TRBV12-4	.	TRBJ1-2	.	CASSPGGDRGYTF	TGTGCCAGCAGTCCTGGGGGGGATAGGGGCTACACCTTC
TRBV5-5	TRBD1	TRBJ1-2	.	CASSSTGGANYGYTF	TGTGCCAGCAGCTCTACAGGGGGCGCTAACTATGGCTACACCTTC
TRBV6-5	TRBD1	TRBJ2-7	.	CASRRGQGNEQYF	TGTGCCAGCAGGAGGGGACAGGGGAACGAGCAGTACTTC
TRBV5-1	TRBD1	TRBJ1-1	once	CASSSGTGGNTEAFF	TGCGCCAGCAGCTCGGGGACAGGGGGAAACACTGAAGCTTTCTTT
TRBV7-8	.	TRBJ1-1	.	CASSLVMTGIDTEAFF	TGTGCCAGCAGCTTAGTCATGACAGGTATAGACACTGAAGCTTTCTTT
TRBV27	TRBD1	TRBJ2-7	.	CASSLNRGQQYF	TGTGCCAGCAGTTTAAACAGGGGCCAGCAGTACTTC
TRBV10-1	TRBD2	TRBJ2-1	.	CASSERTSGRNEQFF	TGCGCCAGCAGTGAGAGGACTAGCGGGAGAAATGAGCAGTTCTTC
TRBV5-5	.	TRBJ1-2	.	CASSLGLQGAHGYTF	TGTGCCAGCAGCTTGGGGCTACAGGGAGCACATGGCTACACCTTC
TRBV20-1	.	TRBJ1-5	.	CSASDQGGNQPQHF	TGCAGTGCTAGTGACCAGGGCGGCAATCAGCCCCAGCATTTT
TRBV11-2	TRBD2	TRBJ2-3	.	CASSLGGTSGMAGDTQYF	TGTGCCAGCAGCTTAGGTGGGACTAGCGGGATGGCTGGAGATACGCAGTATTTT
TRBV10-3	.	TRBJ2-3	.	CAISGSGTSTDTQYF	TGTGCCATCAGTGGTAGCGGAACTAGCACAGATACGCAGTATTTT
TRBV7-9	.	TRBJ1-1	.	CASSLRDSSLMNTEAFF	TGTGCCAGCAGCTTAAGAGACAGCAGTCTGATGAACACTGAAGCTTTCTTT
TRBV28	TRBD1	TRBJ2-1	.	CASSLGDRGNEQFF	TGTGCCAGCAGTTTGGGGGACAGGGGGAATGAGCAGTTCTTC
TRBV4-1	TRBD1	TRBJ2-1	.	CASSQEDRGWNEQFF	TGCGCCAGCAGCCAAGAGGACAGGGGGTGGAATGAGCAGTTCTTC
TRBV9	TRBD1	TRBJ1-6	.	CASSEGGQVYNSPLHF	TGTGCCAGCAGTGAGGGCGGACAGGTCTATAATTCACCCCTCCACTTT
TRBV6-5	.	TRBJ1-1	once	CASSYARGMNTEAFF	TGTGCCAGCAGTTACGCTCGGGGGATGAACACTGAAGCTTTCTTT
TRBV7-9	.	TRBJ1-2	few	CASSFRGAIYGYTF	TGTGCCAGCAGCTTTCGGGGGGCAATCTATGGCTACACCTTC
TRBV24-1	.	TRBJ1-2	.	CATSDFRGGYTF	TGTGCCACCAGTGATTTCAGAGGGGGCTACACCTTC
TRBV6-5	TRBD1	TRBJ1-2	.	CASRGQEGRGYTF	TGTGCCAGCAGGGGACAGGAGGGCAGAGGCTACACCTTC
TRBV5-1	.	TRBJ1-1	.	CASMVEGREGEAFF	TGCGCCAGCATGGTGGAGGGGAGAGAGGGTGAAGCTTTCTTT
TRBV7-2	TRBD2	TRBJ2-5	.	CASSLRSSGGAGWTETQYF	TGTGCCAGCAGCTTAAGGTCTAGCGGGGGGGCCGGTTGGACGGAGACCCAGTACTTC